This T cell receptor beta chain was obtained from a study of cytomegalovirus exposure and HLA in healthy donors. The study, taken as a whole, reports: Most TCR sequences were rare, but some public TCRs occurred in many donors.

For this clone: What it binds is unknown.

Vbeta (60) and Jbeta (13) primers were used in the PCR. Some clones are missing from TCRdb's copy, which holds only in-frame ones; the method was immunoSEQ multiplex PCR. The table lists hundreds of thousands of clones, 78% of them singletons, with 0.45% to 0.5% in the top ten. Trimming removed 0 bases from V and 1 base from J, with 10 bases in between. In germline, CDR1 is MGHRA, CDR2 YSYEKL. The CDR3 is 16 amino acids. This receptor was obtained from a boy between 10 and 17 years old in good health and CMV-seronegative. The sample taken for sequencing was PBMCs. The J gene is TRBJ2-1, the V gene TRBV4-1; a weak D match, TRBD2 (5 bases). The CDR3 nucleotides are TGCGCCAGCAGCCAAGAGGGCACTAGATCCTACAATGAGCAGTTCTTC. Its translation: CASSQEGTRSYNEQFF.